The rows below give T cell receptor beta chains drawn from one sample of a study of Ad26.COV2.S vaccination and SARS-CoV-2 variants. The assay was immunoSEQ multiplex PCR, and TCRdb's table has in-frame clones only and misses some. Here the sample spans around 320,000 clones, 85% to 90% being singletons. Sequenced here: peripheral blood, sampled in a trial of Ad26.COV2.S vaccine versus placebo. All receptors derive from a person between 18 and 65 years old who received the Ad26.COV2.S COVID-19 vaccine or a placebo. Each CDR3 is given without its conserved first and last residue.

V gene	J gene	CDR3 protein
TRBV4-2	TRBJ2-3	ASSRRHADTQY
TRBV7-2	TRBJ2-1	ASSPPRQGGVNEQF
TRBV7-2	TRBJ2-7	ASSPLWTGVPYEQY
TRBV3-1/TRBV3-2	TRBJ1-5	ASSQEGVRPQH
TRBV3-1/TRBV3-2	TRBJ2-1	ASSQDVTSGGKEQF
TRBV5-1	TRBJ2-3	ASSMDLTDTQY
TRBV2	TRBJ2-7	ASSERQGPEQY
TRBV10-1	TRBJ1-2	ASSDGLGGYT
TRBV7-8	TRBJ2-7	ASSLSGYEQY
TRBV7-2	TRBJ2-7	ASSSTPGGTPYEQY
TRBV4-1	TRBJ2-1	ASSLAGGSYNEQF
TRBV13	TRBJ1-2	ASSWGTYGYT
TRBV5-1	TRBJ1-1	ASSFEGTEAF
TRBV20-1	TRBJ2-3	SAREIDTQY
TRBV19	TRBJ2-1	ASSIFGATPQNEQF
TRBV14	TRBJ2-1	ASSQDGYGGPYNEQF
TRBV7-9	TRBJ1-2	ASSLSGGDGYT
TRBV5-6	TRBJ2-5	ASSYGQPVGEETQY
TRBV27	TRBJ2-2	ASSRFRDTGELF
TRBV5-1	TRBJ1-1	ASTPTTMNTEAF
TRBV7-3	TRBJ2-2	ASSLGSTGELF
TRBV27	TRBJ1-1	ATKPTGPNTEAF
TRBV7-3	TRBJ2-3	ASSLKGTSTDTQY
TRBV11-2	TRBJ2-2	ASSLRTSGNTGELF
TRBV15	TRBJ2-2	ATSRRQTQLNTGELF
TRBV7-9	TRBJ1-6	ASSLVGRGGYSPLH
TRBV9	TRBJ2-2	ASSVVPRELGGELF
TRBV6-1	TRBJ1-1	ASSPRLTEAF
TRBV30	TRBJ2-4	AWSQTGGRWKNIQY
TRBV5-1	TRBJ2-7	ASSPLTGASYEQY
TRBV27	TRBJ2-4	ASSFRPKDRKY
TRBV20-1	TRBJ2-7	SASLQFDEQY
TRBV19	TRBJ1-6	ASADPGNSPLH
TRBV30	TRBJ2-4	AWSVGWPGTAKNIQY
TRBV25-1	TRBJ1-6	ASSDRGGARANSPLH
TRBV4-1	TRBJ2-1	ASSHVGRGDREQF
TRBV6-5	TRBJ2-2	ASSLGRGHTGELF
TRBV5-1	TRBJ2-1	ASSLVLGRSYNEQF
TRBV19	TRBJ1-2	ASTMPRLNYGYT
TRBV5-1	TRBJ2-3	ASSFGPVPDTQY
TRBV18	TRBJ2-1	ASSPSGQGSLNEQF
TRBV6-5	TRBJ1-4	ASRPPGPNEKLF
TRBV5-1	TRBJ2-3	ASSPPAAGGTDTQY
TRBV5-4	TRBJ1-1	ASSDWTGGKTEAF
TRBV7-9	TRBJ1-3	ASSWTPGNTIY
TRBV3-1/TRBV3-2	TRBJ1-2	ASRQGAGNYGYT
TRBV12-5	TRBJ2-5	ASGLVLGSPRETQY
TRBV9	TRBJ2-1	ASSAGLVGNEQF
TRBV6-5	TRBJ1-4	ASSYSAGFPIELF
TRBV28	TRBJ1-4	ASSLTGVMGKLF
TRBV30	TRBJ2-1	AWALSRPPSYNEQF
TRBV30	TRBJ1-2	AWSVQGVYGYT
TRBV5-1	TRBJ2-7	ASSSMTGMSYEQY
TRBV5-1	TRBJ2-6	ASMGGTGANVLT
TRBV2	TRBJ2-7	ASSDGQRDSYEQY
TRBV5-6	TRBJ2-3	ASTHFTGDTDTQY
TRBV7-2	TRBJ1-2	ASSLDPRNYGYT
TRBV29-1	TRBJ2-1	SVGLAVRNEQF
TRBV13	TRBJ1-1	ASSLGGAGVNTEAF
TRBV6-6	TRBJ1-2	ASSYSREDGYT